A single sample gave rise to the 6 T cell receptor beta chains below, sequenced in a study of CD8+ T cells in alopecia areata (dated by TCRdb to the late 2010s). The label giving this sample's time point can be read as: about 5 months on oral tofacitinib. In the paper's terms, the treatment or condition label means: oral pan-JAK inhibitor, 5-10 mg twice daily. To prepare the library, the immunoSEQ multiplex PCR assay was applied. For TCR sequencing, RNA was extracted from every sample and reverse transcribed into cDNA to serve as template. What TCRdb holds here is the immuneACCESS table cut down to in-frame rearrangements. Part of the clones is not present; checked against another copy, under half of the missing clones reflect an unresolved V gene, and the others are unexplained. Recorded for this sample are about 180,000 clones; less than 70% of them occurred a single time. The ten most abundant clones make up roughly 10% of the sample.

The input for sequencing was CD8+ T cells sorted from blood, taken at week 24, from a patient treated with tofacitinib. The receptors stem from a human donor with alopecia areata.

The chain combines TRBV29-1 with TRBJ1-1; 8 positions match TRBD1. Germline CDR1 is SQVTM and CDR2 is ANQGSEA. The trim removed 7 bases at V and 4 bases at J, leaving 20 bases unmatched. The CDR3 contains 17 residues. The CDR3 sequence: CSAQTGQGGWRRTEAFF. In nucleotides, the CDR3 is TGCAGCGCCCAGACAGGACAGGGAGGGTGGCGTCGCACTGAAGCTTTCTTT.

The chain links TRBV30 to TRBJ1-1; D unresolved. Germline CDR1 and CDR2: GTSNPN and SVGIG (reference sequence). This CDR3 is 15 amino acids long. Trimming shortened V by 0 bases and J by 1 base, and 12 bases separated the two germline ends. The CDR3 nucleotides read TGTGCCTGGAGTGTACGGGTTTGGGAGAACACTGAAGCTTTCTTT. Its protein is CAWSVRVWENTEAFF.

The chain links TRBV30 to TRBJ2-2; D is uncertain. Germline assignment: CDR1 GTSNPN and CDR2 SVGIG (reference sequence). The CDR3 sequence is 12 residues long. Trimming removed 4 bases at V and 7 bases at J, with 10 bases between. In DNA form, the CDR3 reads TGTGCCTGGACCTATGGGAACGGGGAGCTGTTTTTT. This encodes CAWTYGNGELFF.

This clone was seen only a few times. The gene calls are TRBV7-6 and TRBJ1-5; tentatively, D is TRBD1 (5 bases). The V gene lost 5 bases and the J gene lost 6 bases, with 17 bases spanning the gap. Germline loops: CDR1 SGHVS, CDR2 FNYEAQ. The CDR3 loop spans 15 amino acids. CDR3 residues: CASSRGPEVGQPQHF. The CDR3 DNA sequence: TGTGCCAGCAGCCGGGGCCCGGAGGTAGGTCAGCCCCAGCATTTT.

This clone has only one observation. The rearrangement links TRBV7-2 to TRBJ1-2, with D possibly being TRBD1 (5 bases). V lost 5 bases to trimming and J lost 10 bases, with 17 bases between them. Germline assignment: CDR1 SGHTA and CDR2 FQGNSA. This CDR3 has 13 amino acids. In nucleotides, the CDR3 is TGTGCCAGCAGCCCCCCGGCGGGGGAAGACTACACCTTC. Encoded protein: CASSPPAGEDYTF.

The chain couples TRBV23-1 to TRBJ1-1, with no clear D. TRBV23-1 is an ORF; its function is uncertain. Trimming removed 1 base at V and 0 bases at J, with 9 bases between. This CDR3 is built from 15 residues. CDR3: CASSQYARLNTEAFF. Here the CDR3 DNA reads TGCGCCAGCAGTCAATACGCACGGCTGAACACTGAAGCTTTCTTT.